The clone carrying this T cell receptor beta chain was counted only a few times. As yet, its antigen is unknown. PCR involved 60 Vbeta and 13 Jbeta primers. Clones were read by immunoSEQ multiplex PCR, and TCRdb kept only the in-frame ones, dropping some. The sample shows 90,000 to 150,000 clones, approximately 80% of them seen only once. This specimen belongs to a study of cytomegalovirus exposure and HLA in healthy donors. Whole-study results and caveats: TCR beta V- and J-gene trimming, according to a later analysis, was linked to a missense DCLRE1C variant. The productive fraction for most TCR beta V segments was about 90% or about 30% in an earlier analysis. The classifier reportedly diagnosed cytomegalovirus status with high specificity and sensitivity. Immune exposure information available was restricted to CMV serostatus.

The CDR3 sequence is 15 residues long. The V and J ends lost 6 bases and 3 bases respectively, with 18 bases between them. Looked up from germline, CDR1 is PRHDT and CDR2 is FYEKMQ (reference sequence). The receptor comes from a man in his forties or fifties in good health and CMV-seropositive. Sequencing input: PBMCs. The genes are TRBV13 and TRBJ2-7, with D maybe TRBD2 (7 bases). The CDR3 bases are TGTGCCAGCAGACATAGGGGGGGGGCTAACTACGAGCAGTACTTC. Amino acids: CASRHRGGANYEQYF.